What follows is one T cell receptor beta chain and its context. What it binds is not known. From germline, CDR1 is KGHDR and CDR2 SFDVKD. V was pared by 6 bases and J by 5 bases, with 12 bases of the junction left unmatched. This CDR3 contains 16 residues. This sample is drawn from a study of CD8+CD57+ T cells in acquired aplastic anemia. Study background: CD4+ and CD8+ cells, once sorted, gave DNA averaging around 3.4 ug. Regarding the study as a whole: In common between the patients and the controls were approximately 28 CD8+ CDR3 sequences.

TCR beta VDJ and CDR3 profiling used genomic DNA as template. MiXCR was run by TCRdb on the reads, yielding one entry per CDR3 protein. The sample carries approximately 190,000 distinct CDR3 sequences, less than 65% recorded once. This clonotype originated in a human donor with severe aplastic anemia or a healthy control (not recorded which). Input material: sorted CD4+, CD8+, or CD8+CD57+ T cells (not recorded which) from PBMCs. The chain links TRBV24-1 to TRBJ2-7; 10 nucleotides line up with TRBD1. The CDR3 nucleotides read TGTGCCACCAGTCCTAACCCGGGACAGGGGATCCACGAGCAGTACTTC. This translates into CATSPNPGQGIHEQYF.